This T cell receptor beta chain was recovered during a study of OX40 agonist ivuxolimab in advanced cancers. About this clone itself: Antigen: not known.

Study-wide points: At 0.1 to 3.0 mg/kg, clonal expansion of CD4+ and CD8+ blood T cells had occurred by week 6.

Germline CDR1 reads SQVTM; CDR2 reads ANQGSEA. CDR3 length: 12 residues. Data came from immunoSEQ multiplex PCR; TCRdb stores just in-frame clones and leaves some out. Of over 45,000 clones in the sample, about 85% were seen once. The material was CD4+ or CD8+ T cells sorted from blood, obtained in a trial of the OX40 agonist ivuxolimab. The sequence derives from an adult with an advanced solid tumor such as melanoma, head and neck, liver or kidney cancer. The chain carries TRBV29-1 and TRBJ2-7; D not certain. The end of the DNA fits TRBJ2-5 better, so the J call may be wrong. The CDR3 bases are TGCAGCGTTGGTCGCACCCAAGAGACCCAGTACTTC. Translating it yields CSVGRTQETQYF.